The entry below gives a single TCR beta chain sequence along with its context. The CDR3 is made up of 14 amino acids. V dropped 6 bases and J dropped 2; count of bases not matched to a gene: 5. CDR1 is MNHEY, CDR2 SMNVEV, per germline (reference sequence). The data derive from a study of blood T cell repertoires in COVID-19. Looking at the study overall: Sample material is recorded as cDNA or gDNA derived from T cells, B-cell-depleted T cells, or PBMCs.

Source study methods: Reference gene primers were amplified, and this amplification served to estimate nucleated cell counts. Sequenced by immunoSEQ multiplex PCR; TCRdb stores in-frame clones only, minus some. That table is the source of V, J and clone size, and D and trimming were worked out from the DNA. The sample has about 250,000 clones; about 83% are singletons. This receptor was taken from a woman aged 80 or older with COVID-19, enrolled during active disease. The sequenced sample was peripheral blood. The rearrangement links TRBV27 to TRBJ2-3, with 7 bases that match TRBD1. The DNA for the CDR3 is TGTGCCAGCAGAGGGGGCGTCTCCACAGATACGCAGTATTTT. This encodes CASRGGVSTDTQYF.